Below are 30 T cell receptor beta chains sequenced from a single sample in a study of cytomegalovirus exposure and HLA in healthy donors. The PCR had 60 Vbeta and 13 Jbeta primers. This table comes from immunoSEQ multiplex PCR, and its TCRdb copy is limited to in-frame clones, with some not included. The sample contains roughly 200,000 clones, approximately 9.5% of which appear only once. The sample consisted of PBMCs. The receptor set was obtained from a woman aged 30 to 39 in good health and CMV-seropositive.

There are a few counts of this clone. The V call is TRBV21-1, the J call TRBJ2-4; the table's D call, TRBD2, has no DNA check behind it. TRBV21-1 is a known pseudogene. The CDR3 has 16 amino acids. CDR3 protein: CASSKSGTGRGNIQYF. In DNA, the CDR3 is TGTGCCAGCAGCAAAAGTGGGACGGGGAGGGGAAACATTCAGTACTTC.

The chain uses TRBV29-1 and TRBJ1-4; possible D gene TRBD1, 5 bases. The CDR3 has 13 amino acids. Trimming took 4 bases from V and 2 from J, leaving 8 bases between them. The germline gives CDR1 SQVTM, CDR2 ANQGSEA. DNA for the CDR3: TGCAGCGTTGCAGGGCGCACTAATGAAAAACTGTTTTTT. Its protein is CSVAGRTNEKLFF.

This clone was counted a few times. This sequence joins TRBV6-1 and TRBJ1-4; TRBD1 is a possible D gene (6 bases). The V gene's germline CDR1 is MNHNS and CDR2 SASEGT. V was shortened by 10 bases and J by 5 bases, with 17 bases between the two germline ends. The CDR3 is 14 residues long. CDR3 region: CATTLSGGNEKLFF. CDR3 sequence (DNA): TGTGCCACGACACTTAGCGGGGGCAATGAAAAACTGTTTTTT.

This chain joins TRBV5-1 and TRBJ2-1, with 8 bases that match TRBD1. Germline CDR1 reads SGHRS; CDR2 reads YFSETQ. With 4 bases clipped from V and 7 bases from J, the junction kept 10 bases outside the gene matches. This CDR3 is built from 15 residues. The CDR3 coding sequence is TGCGCCAGCAGCCCTAGGACAGGGACGATGAATGAGCAGTTCTTC. Translating it yields CASSPRTGTMNEQFF.

This clone turned up a few times. The chain recombines TRBV29-1 with TRBJ1-1; 11 nucleotides align to TRBD1. V dropped 3 bases and J dropped 8; count of bases not matched to a gene: 2. The CDR3 has 12 amino acids. CDR1 is SQVTM, CDR2 ANQGSEA, per germline. The CDR3 nucleotides read TGCAGCGTTGAGGGACAGGGGGGAGAAGCTTTCTTT. Translation: CSVEGQGGEAFF.

The rearrangement links TRBV10-3 to TRBJ1-5; the D is unclear. Trimming took 0 bases from V and 7 from J, leaving 7 bases between them. The CDR3 is 13 amino acids. Germline V gene lookup returns CDR1 ENHRY and CDR2 SYGVKD. The CDR3 DNA reads TGTGCCATCAGTGAGTCCGTTCAGCAGCCCCAGCATTTT. This codes for CAISESVQQPQHF.

This clone showed up just a few times. CDR3 sequence: CAISDSGSNQPQHF. The CDR3 DNA sequence: TGTGCCATCAGTGATTCGGGTTCCAATCAGCCCCAGCATTTT. The chain is built from TRBV10-3 and TRBJ1-5; D gene unclear. This CDR3 region has 14 residues. Per germline, CDR1 ENHRY and CDR2 SYGVKD. The V and J ends lost 3 bases and 3 bases respectively, with 9 bases between them.

CDR3 coding DNA: TGCGCCAGCAGCTTGTGGGACAGGTCCTACAATGAGCAGTTCTTC. It specifies CASSLWDRSYNEQFF. The V gene is TRBV5-1, the J gene TRBJ2-1, with 8 bases that match TRBD1. V gave up 1 base and J gave up 1 base; unmatched junction bases: 1. The germline gives CDR1 SGHRS, CDR2 YFSETQ. There are 15 residues in the CDR3.

This clone was counted between two and nine times. CDR3 loop: CASSLQRTSAYEQYF. DNA of the CDR3: TGTGCCAGCAGCTTACAGCGGACTAGCGCCTACGAGCAGTACTTC. The gene calls are TRBV11-1 and TRBJ2-7; 9 bases line up with TRBD2. Per germline, CDR1 SGHAT and CDR2 FQDESV (reference sequence). This CDR3 is 15 amino acids long. V shed 2 bases, J shed 2 bases, and the junction held 4 bases outside the gene matches.

This clone was observed a few times. No DNA is shown, since the ends of the CDR3 on it are uncertain; the CDR3 is the one TCRdb lists. The chain has TRBV27 and TRBJ2-7; TRBD2 is taken as the D call from the table, unchecked against the DNA. The CDR3 has 14 amino acids, counting both end residues. The germline V gene encodes CDR1 MNHEY and CDR2 SMNVEV (reference sequence). The CDR3 reads CASSFGGGAYEQCF.

The table lists this clone with a few counts. The rearrangement uses TRBV11-2 and TRBJ2-7; tentatively, D is TRBD2 (5 bases). The CDR3 covers 15 residues. Between the trimmed V and J ends, which lost 1 base and 2 bases, there was a span of 12 bases. CDR1 and CDR2 (germline): SGHAT, FQNNGV. CDR3 in amino acids: CASSLARGSTYEQYF. For the CDR3, the DNA is TGTGCCAGCAGCTTAGCGCGAGGGAGTACCTACGAGCAGTACTTC.

The table lists this clone with a few counts. The genes are TRBV27 and TRBJ2-2; 12 bases fit TRBD2. V was pared by 3 bases and J by 6 bases, with 8 bases of the junction left unmatched. The CDR3 totals 17 residues. Germline CDR1 reads MNHEY; CDR2 reads SMNVEV (reference sequence). CDR3 amino acids: CASSLGTSGLSPGELFF. The DNA for the CDR3 is TGTGCCAGCAGTTTGGGGACTAGCGGGCTGAGTCCCGGGGAGCTGTTTTTT.

This chain joins TRBV10-2 and TRBJ1-5; D is unclear. This CDR3 contains 14 residues. Trimming removed 1 base at V and 4 bases at J, with 8 bases between. Germline CDR1 and CDR2: WSHSY and SAAADI. The CDR3 reads CASSELTTNQPQHF. The CDR3 nucleotides read TGCGCCAGCAGTGAGTTGACAACAAATCAGCCCCAGCATTTT.

The table lists this clone with a few counts. The junction differs from germline at one of its ends, possibly a read error. At the DNA level, this CDR3 is encoded by other sequences in the same sample as well. The V and J genes are TRBV6-5 and TRBJ1-4; 8 bases match TRBD1. The CDR3 runs 14 residues. The germline CDR1 and CDR2 sequences are MNHEY and SVGAGI. The CDR3 coding sequence is TGTGCCAGCAGCCTTGGACAGGGTAATGAAAAACTGTTTTTC. It specifies CASSLGQGNEKLFF.

This clone was picked up a small number of times. The gene calls are TRBV5-8 and TRBJ1-2, with no clear D. The CDR3 loop spans 16 amino acids. V was trimmed by 2 bases and J by 3 bases, leaving 17 bases between them. Germline V gives CDR1 SGHTS, CDR2 YDEGEE. Written as DNA, the CDR3 is TGTGCCAGCAGCTTTGGGATTCTATGGCGGGACTATGGCTACACCTTC. Translated, it gives CASSFGILWRDYGYTF.

This clone was found a few times. V usage is TRBV27 and J usage is TRBJ2-7; D might be TRBD1 (6 bases). The CDR3 totals 13 residues. Germline values: CDR1 MNHEY, CDR2 SMNVEV (reference sequence). The germline V and J ends were trimmed by 4 bases and 3 bases, with 10 bases remaining between them. CDR3 sequence (DNA): TGTGCCAGCAGTTCCCCGGGACACTACGAGCAGTACTTC. As protein: CASSSPGHYEQYF.

The V and J genes are TRBV5-6 and TRBJ2-1, with a weak D call TRBD2 (6 bases). The CDR3 has 14 amino acids. Deletions cut 6 bases from V and 6 bases from J, with 16 bases between. Germline V CDR1 and CDR2: SGHDT, YYEEEE. The CDR3 region has the DNA TGTGCCAGCACCCTGGGGCCAGCGGGCAATGAGCAGTTCTTC. Translating it yields CASTLGPAGNEQFF.

The sample holds a few counts of this clone. The chain carries TRBV23-1 and TRBJ2-2; 9 bases fit TRBD2. Being an ORF, TRBV23-1 has a function that is uncertain. This CDR3 has 18 amino acids. The trim removed 0 bases at V and 0 bases at J, leaving 5 bases unmatched. CDR3 sequence: CASSQSASGKPNTGELFF. The CDR3 DNA sequence: TGCGCCAGCAGTCAATCGGCTAGCGGGAAACCGAACACCGGGGAGCTGTTTTTT.

J is TRBJ2-7 and V is TRBV14, with 9 bases fitting TRBD2. The trim removed 4 bases at V and 3 bases at J, leaving 10 bases unmatched. The CDR3 sequence is 16 residues long. The germline V gene has CDR1 SGHDN and CDR2 FVKESK. The CDR3 DNA reads TGTGCCAGCAGCCTATTAAGGACTAGCGTTCACTACGAGCAGTACTTC. Amino acids: CASSLLRTSVHYEQYF.

This clone has a handful of counts. At one boundary the junction diverges from the germline segment, which might be a read error. This sequence joins TRBV15 and TRBJ2-1, with TRBD1 matching over 8 bases. There are 13 residues in the CDR3. Germline loops: CDR1 LNHNV, CDR2 YYDKDF (reference sequence). The CDR3 here is CAARGLVYNEQFF. CDR3 DNA sequence: TGTGCCGCCAGGGGGCTCGTATACAATGAGCAGTTCTTC. Looking up the rest from reference TRBV15 and TRBJ2-1 gives the full variable domain: DAMVIQNPRYQVTQFGKPVTLSCSQTLNHNVMYWYQQKSSQAPKLLFHYYDKDFNNEADTPDNFQSRRPNTSFCFLDIRSPGLGDTAMYLCAARGLVYNEQFFGPGTRLTVL.

This clone was picked up a small number of times. V gene TRBV6-5 combines with J gene TRBJ2-7; 8 bases line up with TRBD1. In germline, CDR1 is MNHEY, CDR2 SVGAGI. With 5 bases clipped from V and 5 bases from J, the junction kept 5 bases outside the gene matches. The CDR3 has 13 amino acids. CDR3 sequence (DNA): TGTGCCAGCAGTGGACAGGGTCGGAACGAGCAGTACTTC. This encodes CASSGQGRNEQYF.

The table lists this clone with many counts. The chain joins TRBV30 to TRBJ1-1, with D hard to call. The CDR3 loop spans 14 amino acids. V lost 0 bases, J lost 3 bases, and 11 bases lay in between. Germline assignment: CDR1 GTSNPN and CDR2 SVGIG (reference sequence). CDR3 amino acids: CAWSVQFTYTEAFF. CDR3 bases: TGTGCCTGGAGTGTACAATTCACGTACACTGAAGCTTTCTTT.

This clone was picked up a small number of times. The V call is TRBV11-2, the J call TRBJ2-7; no clear D. This CDR3 is built from 12 residues. CDR1 SGHAT and CDR2 FQNNGV come from the germline V gene. Trimming pared 4 bases from V and 1 base from J, leaving 5 bases between. CDR3 in amino acids: CASSSYSYEQYF. The CDR3 DNA follows: TGTGCCAGCAGCTCGTATTCCTACGAGCAGTACTTC.

The chain combines TRBV2 with TRBJ2-7; the D gene is possibly TRBD2 (6 bases). The germline V gene encodes CDR1 SNHLY and CDR2 FYNNEI. The CDR3 is 13 amino acids. The V end was cut by 7 bases, the J end by 0 bases, with 10 bases between. CDR3 nucleotide sequence: TGTGCCAGCAACCGGGACTTCTCCTACGAGCAGTACTTC. Amino acid sequence: CASNRDFSYEQYF.

V usage is TRBV5-6 and J usage is TRBJ2-7; 8 bases line up with TRBD1. The ends lost 0 bases at V and 0 bases at J; junction bases unmatched: 5. Looked up from germline, CDR1 is SGHDT and CDR2 is YYEEEE. This CDR3 is 16 amino acids long. CDR3 nucleotides: TGTGCCAGCAGCTTGGGGCAGGGGGCGTTCTCCTACGAGCAGTACTTC. This codes for CASSLGQGAFSYEQYF.

The chain links TRBV5-1 to TRBJ1-4, with 10 nucleotides matching TRBD1. This CDR3 is built from 15 residues. The V gene end was trimmed by 4 bases and the J gene end by 4 bases; junction bases not matched to a gene: 4. CDR1 SGHRS and CDR2 YFSETQ come from the germline V gene. CDR3 sequence: CASSDRDRGNEKLFF. The CDR3 bases are TGCGCCAGCAGCGACCGGGACAGGGGTAATGAAAAACTGTTTTTT.

The chain uses TRBV6-6 and TRBJ1-3, with 8 bases that match TRBD1. J lost 6 bases, V lost 6 bases, and 10 bases had no gene match. The germline V gene has CDR1 MNHNY and CDR2 SVGAGI (reference sequence). CDR3 length: 15 residues. The CDR3 region has the DNA TGTGCCAGCAGACGTACAGGGGGACTCGTAAACACCATATATTTT. This codes for CASRRTGGLVNTIYF.

In this sample, this clone turned up a few times. The V call is TRBV6-5, the J call TRBJ1-2, with D possibly matching TRBD1 (6 bases). The CDR3 extends over 15 amino acids. In germline, CDR1 is MNHEY, CDR2 SVGAGI. Deletions cut 0 bases from V and 3 bases from J, with 11 bases between. The CDR3 protein is CASSYSGQLDYGYTF. DNA for the CDR3: TGTGCCAGCAGTTACTCAGGACAGTTGGACTATGGCTACACCTTC.

A few counts support this clone. CDR3 residues: CASAPTNVLQGGKDGYTF. The CDR3 DNA is TGTGCCAGCGCGCCTACCAACGTACTCCAGGGTGGAAAGGATGGCTACACCTTC. The chain recombines TRBV5-5 with TRBJ1-2; D perhaps matches TRBD1 (5 bases). V gave up 7 bases and J gave up 6 bases, with 31 bases separating them. Germline CDR1 SGHKS, CDR2 YYEKEE (reference sequence). This CDR3 comprises 18 residues.

This chain uses TRBV30 with TRBJ2-2, with D unclear. CDR1 is GTSNPN, CDR2 SVGIG, per germline (reference sequence). The CDR3 consists of 12 residues. V lost 3 bases to trimming and J lost 6 bases, with 8 bases between them. The CDR3 spells CAWSRLAGELFF. In DNA form, the CDR3 reads TGTGCCTGGAGCAGGTTGGCCGGGGAGCTGTTTTTT. Drawing the rest from reference TRBV30 and TRBJ2-2, the complete variable domain is SQTIHQWPATLVQPVGSPLSLECTVEGTSNPNLYWYRQAAGRGLQLLFYSVGIGQISSEVPQNLSASRPQDRQFILSSKKLLLSDSGFYLCAWSRLAGELFFGEGSRLTVL.